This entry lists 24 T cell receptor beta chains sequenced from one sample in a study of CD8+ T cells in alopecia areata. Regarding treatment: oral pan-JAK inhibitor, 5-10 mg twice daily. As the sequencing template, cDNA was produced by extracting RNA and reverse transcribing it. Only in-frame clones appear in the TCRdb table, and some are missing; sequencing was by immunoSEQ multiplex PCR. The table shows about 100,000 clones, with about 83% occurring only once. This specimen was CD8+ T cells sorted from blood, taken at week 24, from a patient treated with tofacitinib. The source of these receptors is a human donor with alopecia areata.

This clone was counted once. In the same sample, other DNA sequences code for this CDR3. The CDR3 loop is CASSQGQGAYEQYF. CDR3 in DNA: TGCGCCAGCAGCCAAGGACAGGGGGCTTACGAGCAGTACTTC. The J gene is TRBJ2-7, the V gene TRBV4-1; TRBD1 aligns across 10 bases. This CDR3 region has 14 residues. CDR1 and CDR2 (germline): MGHRA, YSYEKL. The V gene end was trimmed by 1 base and the J gene end by 4 bases; junction bases not matched to a gene: 1.

The CDR3 DNA reads as TGTGCCTGGGGACAGGGCGGGTTTGTGGACACCATATATTTT. Translating it yields CAWGQGGFVDTIYF. The V gene is TRBV30, the J gene TRBJ1-3, with 8 bases lining up with TRBD1. This CDR3 is built from 14 residues. J was trimmed by 8 bases and V by 5 bases; bases with no gene match: 11. Germline CDR1 GTSNPN, CDR2 SVGIG (reference sequence).

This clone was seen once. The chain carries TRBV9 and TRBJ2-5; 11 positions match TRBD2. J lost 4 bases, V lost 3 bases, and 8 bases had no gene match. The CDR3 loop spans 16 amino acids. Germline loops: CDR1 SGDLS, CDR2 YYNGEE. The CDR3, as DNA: TGTGCCAGCAGCGAAATAGCGGGGGGGCTTGGAGAGACCCAGTACTTC. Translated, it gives CASSEIAGGLGETQYF.

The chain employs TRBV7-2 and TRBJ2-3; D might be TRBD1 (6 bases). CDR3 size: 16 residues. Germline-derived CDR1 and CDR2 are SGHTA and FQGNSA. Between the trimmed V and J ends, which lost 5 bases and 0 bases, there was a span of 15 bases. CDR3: CASSPQVGASTDTQYF. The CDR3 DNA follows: TGTGCCAGCAGCCCCCAGGTGGGGGCTAGCACAGATACGCAGTATTTT. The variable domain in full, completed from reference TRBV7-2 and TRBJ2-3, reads GAGVSQSPSNKVTEKGKDVELRCDPISGHTALYWYRQSLGQGLEFLIYFQGNSAPDKSGLPSDRFSAERTGGSVSTLTIQRTQQEDSAVYLCASSPQVGASTDTQYFGPGTRLTVL.

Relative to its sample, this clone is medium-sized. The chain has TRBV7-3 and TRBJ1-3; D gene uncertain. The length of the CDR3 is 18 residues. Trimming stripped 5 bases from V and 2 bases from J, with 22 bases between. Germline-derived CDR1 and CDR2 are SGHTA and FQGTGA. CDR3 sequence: CASSPTSLPGSAGNTIYF. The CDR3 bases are TGTGCCAGCAGCCCAACGTCACTCCCAGGATCGGCTGGAAACACCATATATTTT.

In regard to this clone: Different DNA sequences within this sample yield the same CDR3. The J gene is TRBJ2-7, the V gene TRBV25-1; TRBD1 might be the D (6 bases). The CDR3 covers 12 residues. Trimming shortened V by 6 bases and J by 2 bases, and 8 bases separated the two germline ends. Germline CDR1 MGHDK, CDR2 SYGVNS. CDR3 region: CASSRGAYEQYF. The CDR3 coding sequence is TGTGCCAGCAGCAGGGGAGCCTACGAGCAGTACTTC.

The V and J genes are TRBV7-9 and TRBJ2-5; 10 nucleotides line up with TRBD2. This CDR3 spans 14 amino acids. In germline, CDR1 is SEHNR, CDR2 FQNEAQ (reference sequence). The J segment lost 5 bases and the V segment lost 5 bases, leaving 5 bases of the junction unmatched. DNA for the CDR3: TGTGCCAGCAGCAAGCGGGGGGGCCGGGAGACCCAGTACTTC. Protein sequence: CASSKRGGRETQYF.

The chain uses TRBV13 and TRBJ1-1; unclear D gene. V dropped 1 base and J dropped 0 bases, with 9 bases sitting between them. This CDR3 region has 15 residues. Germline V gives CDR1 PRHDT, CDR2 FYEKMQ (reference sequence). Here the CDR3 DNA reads TGTGCCAGCAGCTTAGTTGCTCGCATGAACACTGAAGCTTTCTTT. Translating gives CASSLVARMNTEAFF.

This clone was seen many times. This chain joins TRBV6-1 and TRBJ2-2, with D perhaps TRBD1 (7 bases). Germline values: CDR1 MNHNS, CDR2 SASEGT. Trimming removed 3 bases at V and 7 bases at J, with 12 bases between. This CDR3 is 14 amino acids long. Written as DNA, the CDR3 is TGTGCCAGCAGTGAGGAGGGGGCAGTCGGGGAGCTGTTTTTT. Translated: CASSEEGAVGELFF.

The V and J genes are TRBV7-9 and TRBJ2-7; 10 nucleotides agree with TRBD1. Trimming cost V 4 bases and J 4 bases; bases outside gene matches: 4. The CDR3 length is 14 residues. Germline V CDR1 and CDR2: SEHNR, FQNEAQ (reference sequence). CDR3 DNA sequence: TGTGCCAGCAGCTCACGGGACAGGGGATACGAGCAGTACTTC. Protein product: CASSSRDRGYEQYF.

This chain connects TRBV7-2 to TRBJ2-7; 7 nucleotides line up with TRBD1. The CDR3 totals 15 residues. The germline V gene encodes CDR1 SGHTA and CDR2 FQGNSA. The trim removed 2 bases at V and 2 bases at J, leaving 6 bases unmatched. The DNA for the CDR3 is TGTGCCAGCAGCTTAAAAGACAGGGCCGCCTACGAGCAGTACTTC. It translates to CASSLKDRAAYEQYF.

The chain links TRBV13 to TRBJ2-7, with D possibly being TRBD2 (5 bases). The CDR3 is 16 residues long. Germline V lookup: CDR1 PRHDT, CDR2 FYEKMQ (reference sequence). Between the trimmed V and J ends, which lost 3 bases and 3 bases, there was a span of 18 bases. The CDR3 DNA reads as TGTGCCAGCAGCTTTCCTCGGACCGGGGTCGGCTACGAGCAGTACTTC. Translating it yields CASSFPRTGVGYEQYF. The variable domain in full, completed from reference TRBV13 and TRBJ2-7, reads AAGVIQSPRHLIKEKRETATLKCYPIPRHDTVYWYQQGPGQDPQFLISFYEKMQSDKGSIPDRFSAQQFSDYHSELNMSSLELGDSALYFCASSFPRTGVGYEQYFGPGTRLTVT.

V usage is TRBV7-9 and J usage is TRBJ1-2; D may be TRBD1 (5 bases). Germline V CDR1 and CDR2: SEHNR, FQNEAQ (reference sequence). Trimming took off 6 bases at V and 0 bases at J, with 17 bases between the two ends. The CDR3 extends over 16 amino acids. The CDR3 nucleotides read TGTGCCAGCAGTTCCTCAGGGACTCGAGCTAACTATGGCTACACCTTC. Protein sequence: CASSSSGTRANYGYTF.

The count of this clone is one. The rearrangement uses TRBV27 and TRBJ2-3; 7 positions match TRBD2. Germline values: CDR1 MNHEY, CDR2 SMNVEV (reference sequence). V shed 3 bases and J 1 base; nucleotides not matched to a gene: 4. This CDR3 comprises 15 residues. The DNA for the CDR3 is TGTGCCAGCAGTTTTGGGGGGGTAGGCACAGATACGCAGTATTTT. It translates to CASSFGGVGTDTQYF.

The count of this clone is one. The CDR3 coding sequence is TGCAGCGTTGAAGTGGGGTTCTACGAGCAGTACTTC. Translated, it gives CSVEVGFYEQYF. The V gene is TRBV29-1, the J gene TRBJ2-7, with D uncertain. V dropped 1 base and J dropped 3 bases, with 7 bases sitting between them. This CDR3 contains 12 residues. Germline V gives CDR1 SQVTM, CDR2 ANQGSEA.

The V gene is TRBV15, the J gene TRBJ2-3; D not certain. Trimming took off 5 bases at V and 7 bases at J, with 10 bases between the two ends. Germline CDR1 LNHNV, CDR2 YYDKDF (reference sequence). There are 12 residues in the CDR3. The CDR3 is CATSGLENTQYF. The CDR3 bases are TGTGCCACCAGCGGATTAGAAAATACGCAGTATTTT.

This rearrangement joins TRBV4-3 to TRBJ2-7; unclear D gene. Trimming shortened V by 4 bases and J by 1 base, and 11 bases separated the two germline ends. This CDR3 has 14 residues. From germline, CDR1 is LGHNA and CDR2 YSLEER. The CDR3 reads CASSPRTPSYEQYF. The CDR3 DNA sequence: TGCGCCAGCAGCCCCCGGACCCCGTCCTACGAGCAGTACTTC.

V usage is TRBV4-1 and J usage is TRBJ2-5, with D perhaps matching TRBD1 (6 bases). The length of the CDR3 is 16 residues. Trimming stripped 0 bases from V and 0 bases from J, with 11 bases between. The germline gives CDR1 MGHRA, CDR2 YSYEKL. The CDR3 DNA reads TGCGCCAGCAGCCAAGACCCCGACAGGTACCAAGAGACCCAGTACTTC. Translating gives CASSQDPDRYQETQYF.

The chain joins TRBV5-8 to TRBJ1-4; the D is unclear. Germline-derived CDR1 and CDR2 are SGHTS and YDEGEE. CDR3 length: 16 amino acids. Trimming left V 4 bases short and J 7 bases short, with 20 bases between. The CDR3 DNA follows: TGTGCCAGCAGCGGGAGGACTCCACGGGAGCCTGAAAAACTGTTTTTT. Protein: CASSGRTPREPEKLFF.

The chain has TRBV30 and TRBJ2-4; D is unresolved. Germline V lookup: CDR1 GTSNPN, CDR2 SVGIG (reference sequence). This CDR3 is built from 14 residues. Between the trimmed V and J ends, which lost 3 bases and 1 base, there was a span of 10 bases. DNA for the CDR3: TGTGCCTGGAGCGGTGTAGAGGCCAAAAACATTCAGTACTTC. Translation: CAWSGVEAKNIQYF.

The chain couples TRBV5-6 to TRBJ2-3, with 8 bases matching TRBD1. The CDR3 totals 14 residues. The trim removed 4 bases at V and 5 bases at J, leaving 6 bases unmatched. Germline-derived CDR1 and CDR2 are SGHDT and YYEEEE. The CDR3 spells CASSGDRILDTQYF. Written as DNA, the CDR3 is TGTGCCAGCAGCGGGGACAGGATATTAGATACGCAGTATTTT.

The CDR3 nucleotides are TGTGCCAGCAGCTTTGAGTTGAGTTACGAGCAGTACTTC. Translation: CASSFELSYEQYF. The chain links TRBV7-9 to TRBJ2-7; D unresolved. There are 13 residues in the CDR3. Trimming shortened V by 3 bases and J by 4 bases, and 10 bases separated the two germline ends. Germline values: CDR1 SEHNR, CDR2 FQNEAQ (reference sequence).

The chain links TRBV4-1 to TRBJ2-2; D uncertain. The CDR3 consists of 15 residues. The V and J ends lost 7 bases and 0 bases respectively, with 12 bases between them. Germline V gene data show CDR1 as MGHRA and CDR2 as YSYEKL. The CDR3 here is CASKFSPANTGELFF. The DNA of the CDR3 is TGCGCCAGCAAGTTTAGCCCTGCGAACACCGGGGAGCTGTTTTTT.

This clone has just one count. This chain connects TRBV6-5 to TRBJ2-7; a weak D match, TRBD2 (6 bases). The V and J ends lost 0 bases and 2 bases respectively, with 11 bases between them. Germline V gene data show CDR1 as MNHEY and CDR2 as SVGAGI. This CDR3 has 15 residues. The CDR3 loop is CASSYSERVPYEQYF. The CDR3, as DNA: TGTGCCAGCAGTTACTCAGAGCGGGTCCCCTACGAGCAGTACTTC.